A selection of T cell receptor beta chains follows, all from one sample in a study of cytomegalovirus exposure and HLA in healthy donors. The data were produced by immunoSEQ multiplex PCR, yet TCRdb's version contains in-frame clones alone and is incomplete. The profile shows approximately 170,000 clones, almost 75% of them singletons. Material: PBMCs. These receptors were obtained from a woman aged 18-29 years in good health and CMV-seropositive. Each CDR3 is given with its conserved first and last residue. D genes are given only for firm matches. Only some rows state a clone size, as once, few, many or a class for expanded clones.

clone_size	v_call	j_call	d_call	cdr3_nt	cdr3_aa
.	TRBV7-2	TRBJ1-1	.	TGTGCCAGCAGCTTCCCACAGTTGAACACTGAAGCTTTCTTT	CASSFPQLNTEAFF
once	TRBV13	TRBJ2-5	.	TGTGCCAGCAGCTTTGGCAGTCTAGAGACCCAGTACTTC	CASSFGSLETQYF
.	TRBV19	TRBJ2-3	TRBD1	TGTGCCAGTAGTGTTTGGACAGGGGTCTACACAGATACGCAGTATTTT	CASSVWTGVYTDTQYF
few	TRBV5-1	TRBJ1-2	.	TGCGCCAGCAGCTTGGGAACAGGAGTTAACTATGGCTACACCTTC	CASSLGTGVNYGYTF
.	TRBV5-4	TRBJ2-3	TRBD1	TGTGCCAGCACCAAAAGGACAGGGGGAGGAACGCAGTATTTT	CASTKRTGGGTQYF
.	TRBV7-8	TRBJ2-1	TRBD2	TGTGCCAGCAGCTCATTTACTAGCGGGGGGGCATCGATGAATGAGCAGTTCTTC	CASSSFTSGGASMNEQFF
once	TRBV9	TRBJ2-5	TRBD1	TGTGCCAGCAGCGTCGGGGACAGGGGACGAGAGACCCAGTACTTC	CASSVGDRGRETQYF
.	TRBV27	TRBJ2-5	TRBD2	TGTGCCAGCAGTCCTGAGACTAGCGGGCAAGAGACCCAGTACTTC	CASSPETSGQETQYF
few	TRBV9	TRBJ2-1	TRBD2	TGTGCCAGCAGCATCAGCGGGGGATCCTACAATGAGCAGTTCTTC	CASSISGGSYNEQFF
.	TRBV27	TRBJ1-6	.	TGTGCCAGCAGTTCGTCCGTGGTGGGGGACTGGGGCTCCTATAATTCACCCCTCCACTTT	CASSSSVVGDWGSYNSPLHF
.	TRBV5-4	TRBJ2-1	TRBD1	TGTGCCAGCAGCTTGCCCGATACAGGGGGCGCCAATGAGCAGTTCTTC	CASSLPDTGGANEQFF
.	TRBV6-6	TRBJ1-6	.	TGTGCCAGCAGTTACTCGAACCAGGACTATAATTCACCCCTCCACTTT	CASSYSNQDYNSPLHF
.	TRBV13	TRBJ2-5	TRBD1	TGTGCCAGCAGCTCCGATGGGACAGTCAGAGCGACCCAGTACTTC	CASSSDGTVRATQYF
.	TRBV5-1	TRBJ1-2	TRBD1	TGCGCCGGCAGCTTGTCTCCGACAGGGGACGGCTACACCTTC	CAGSLSPTGDGYTF
few	TRBV9	TRBJ2-3	.	TGTGCCAGCAGGAGGGGGTGGGGTAGCACAGATACGCAGTATTTT	CASRRGWGSTDTQYF
.	TRBV5-4	TRBJ1-2	TRBD1	TGTGCCAGCAGCCCGGACAGGGGGCGGAGTGGCTACACCTTC	CASSPDRGRSGYTF
.	TRBV30	TRBJ2-1	.	TGTGCCTGGAGTGTAGGAGGGGAGGTGCAGTTCTTC	CAWSVGGEVQFF
.	TRBV7-6	TRBJ1-5	.	TGTGCCAGCAGCTTGTCGGGATGGGGCAATCAGCCCCAGCATTTT	CASSLSGWGNQPQHF
.	TRBV6-5	TRBJ1-2	.	TGTGCCAGCAGGTATGAGACAGCAGCTAACTATGGCTACACCTTC	CASRYETAANYGYTF
.	TRBV2	TRBJ2-5	TRBD2	TGTGCCACCAAGGCGGGGGAATTCCAAGAGACCCAGTACTTC	CATKAGEFQETQYF
.	TRBV7-2	TRBJ2-7	.	TGTGCCAGCAGCTTTAACAGCTACGAGCAGTACTTC	CASSFNSYEQYF
.	TRBV5-1	TRBJ2-2	.	TGCGCCAGCAGCTCTTTAACAGGCACCGGGGAGCTGTTTTTT	CASSSLTGTGELFF
.	TRBV4-2	TRBJ1-4	.	TGTGCCAGCAGCCCCGACAGGAATGAAAAACTGTTTTTT	CASSPDRNEKLFF
few	TRBV7-9	TRBJ2-3	TRBD2	TGTGCCAGCAGCATCTTACTAGCGGGGAGCACAGATACGCAGTATTTT	CASSILLAGSTDTQYF
.	TRBV11-2	TRBJ2-5	TRBD1	TGTGCCAGCAGCTTAGAGGCAGGGGGCACGGGGAAGACCCAGTACTTC	CASSLEAGGTGKTQYF
.	TRBV15	TRBJ1-2	.	TGTGCCACCAGCAGAGACTTTACCTTGGGGCAAGGGTATGGCTACACCTTC	CATSRDFTLGQGYGYTF
once	TRBV7-2	TRBJ1-5	.	TGTGCCAGCAGCAAATCGGAGAATCAGCCCCAGCATTTT	CASSKSENQPQHF
.	TRBV7-8	TRBJ1-3	.	TGTGCCAGCAGCTTAAACAGGGTATACTTTGGAAACACCATATATTTT	CASSLNRVYFGNTIYF
.	TRBV9	TRBJ2-2	.	TGTGCCAGCAGCGAGGGGCGCGGGGTTGGCGGGGAGCTGTTTTTT	CASSEGRGVGGELFF
.	TRBV5-6	TRBJ2-5	.	TGTGCCAGCAGCTTGGACCCCACAGGGAAAGAGACCCAGTACTTC	CASSLDPTGKETQYF
.	TRBV5-1	TRBJ1-1	.	TGCGCCAGCAGAAATCGGGGGGACATGAACACTGAAGCTTTCTTT	CASRNRGDMNTEAFF
few	TRBV9	TRBJ2-1	TRBD1	TGTGCCAGCAGCGTAGTTGGACAGGGGGCCTATGAGCAGTTCTTC	CASSVVGQGAYEQFF
.	TRBV11-2	TRBJ1-1	.	TGTGCCAGCAGCCATGGGGGGGATACTGAAGCTTTCTTT	CASSHGGDTEAFF
.	TRBV4-3	TRBJ2-3	.	TGCGCCAGCAGCCATAACCTACAGGGAGGGGGGATCGCAGATACGCAGTATTTT	CASSHNLQGGGIADTQYF
once	TRBV30	TRBJ1-3	TRBD1	TGTGCCTGGAGTGTACACAGGGGGGCTGGAAACACCATATATTTT	CAWSVHRGAGNTIYF
.	TRBV2	TRBJ2-7	TRBD1	TGTGCCAGCAGTGTCATTCCAGGGGGCATCGGCGAGCAGTACTTC	CASSVIPGGIGEQYF
.	TRBV5-1	TRBJ2-3	TRBD1	TGCGCCAGCAGCAATGGACAGGGAACAGATACGCAGTATTTT	CASSNGQGTDTQYF
.	TRBV6-5	TRBJ2-5	.	TGTGCCAGCAGTTTCGGAGAGACCCAGTACTTC	CASSFGETQYF
.	TRBV5-4	TRBJ2-1	TRBD2	TGTGCCAGCAGCCCTATTAGCGGGGGGGCCAAGAATGAGCAGTTCTTC	CASSPISGGAKNEQFF
.	TRBV27	TRBJ1-2	.	TGTGCCAGATTGCCCCGCGAGGCGGGTAACTATGGCTACACCTTC	CARLPREAGNYGYTF
.	TRBV9	TRBJ2-2	TRBD1	TGTGCCAGCAGCGTTGGGTACAGGGGGCTGGACACCGGGGAGCTGTTTTTT	CASSVGYRGLDTGELFF
few	TRBV7-9	TRBJ2-5	.	TGTGCCAGCAGCTTAGCGGCTAGCGCTCAAGAGACCCAGTACTTC	CASSLAASAQETQYF